This TCR beta chain emerged from a study of cytomegalovirus exposure and HLA in healthy donors. Study-wide background: Out of about 190 million T cells, an earlier analysis found fewer than 140 million unique TCR beta sequences in total.

As to this clone: The antigen remains unidentified.

Broader study findings: A later analysis linked a missense variant in DCLRE1C to the trimming of TCR beta V and J genes. In an earlier analysis, about 87% or about 30%: the productive usage of most TCR beta V segments.

Despite likely unrecorded immune exposures, the donors were nominally healthy at the time of sampling. The PCR was carried out with 60 Vbeta primers and 13 Jbeta primers. The data were produced by immunoSEQ multiplex PCR, yet TCRdb's version contains in-frame clones alone and is incomplete. In the table there are about 150,000 clones, about 72% of which are singletons. The CDR3 runs 14 residues. The germline gives CDR1 SGHNT, CDR2 YYREEE (reference sequence). J lost 7 bases, V lost 3 bases, and 6 bases had no gene match. The source material was PBMCs. This clonotype was sampled from a male donor in good health and CMV-seronegative. The chain links TRBV5-4 to TRBJ1-4; 7 bases are a match to TRBD1. The CDR3 DNA reads TGTGCCAGCAGCTCACAAACAGGGGTTGAAAAACTGTTTTTT. Translated: CASSSQTGVEKLFF.